The source of this TCR beta chain is a study of T cells in narcolepsy. Across the whole study: Enrolled donors included narcolepsy type 1 or type 2 patients and healthy controls.

Sequenced by immunoSEQ multiplex PCR; TCRdb stores in-frame clones only, minus some. The repertoire has about 33,000 clones, 84% of them found once; the top ten carry 1.3%. Findings of the study overall: Autoreactive clonotypes reportedly recurred in blood of same and different patients, not controls. Autoreactive HCRT-specific and TRIB2-specific clonotypes were marked in same-patient CSF-versus-blood CD4+ comparisons. No autoreactive T cell clone sequences appeared in some memory CD4+ repertoires.

This CDR3 comprises 12 residues. Trimming pared 11 bases from V and 8 bases from J, leaving 18 bases between. CDR1 and CDR2 (germline): LNHDA, SQIVND (reference sequence). This clone was detected a few times. Antigen: not known. The receptor was derived from a human donor with narcolepsy. The genes are TRBV19 and TRBJ1-2; TRBD1 is a possible D gene (5 bases). Material: CD45RA- memory CD4+ T cells from PBMCs. The CDR3 region is CAGGGPRDGYTF. CDR3 in DNA: TGTGCCGGCGGAGGCCCGCGGGACGGCTACACCTTC.